The 19 T cell receptor beta chains listed next were all sequenced from one sample in a study of OX40 agonist ivuxolimab in advanced cancers. The protocol was immunoSEQ multiplex PCR, while the TCRdb copy is restricted to in-frame clones and leaves out a portion. Altogether roughly 64,000 clones are present, 75% to 95% being singletons, with the ten largest covering about 0.46%. Material: CD4+ or CD8+ T cells sorted from blood, obtained in a trial of the OX40 agonist ivuxolimab. The origin of the receptors is an adult with an advanced solid tumor such as melanoma, head and neck, liver or kidney cancer.

The V and J genes are TRBV6-5 and TRBJ2-7, with 10 bases aligning to TRBD2. The J segment lost 4 bases and the V segment lost 1 base, leaving 4 bases of the junction unmatched. Looked up from germline, CDR1 is MNHEY and CDR2 is SVGAGI. The CDR3 extends over 15 amino acids. For the CDR3, the DNA is TGTGCCAGCAGTTACTTACTAGCGGGACAGTACGAGCAGTACTTC. It yields the protein CASSYLLAGQYEQYF.

The chain links TRBV6-1 to TRBJ2-1; 9 bases align to TRBD2. This CDR3 comprises 15 residues. The V gene's germline CDR1 is MNHNS and CDR2 SASEGT. V gave up 3 bases and J gave up 1 base; unmatched junction bases: 1. CDR3 in DNA: TGTGCCAGCAGTGACGCGGGAGGGTCCTACAATGAGCAGTTCTTC. Translation: CASSDAGGSYNEQFF.

V and J are TRBV27 and TRBJ2-3, with 9 positions matching TRBD2. CDR1 and CDR2 (germline): MNHEY, SMNVEV (reference sequence). The CDR3 consists of 19 residues. The trim removed 8 bases at V and 0 bases at J, leaving 18 bases unmatched. CDR3 region: CASLSSGLAGITSTDTQYF. The CDR3 DNA reads TGTGCCAGCCTCTCTTCCGGGCTAGCGGGGATTACTAGCACAGATACGCAGTATTTT.

This clone showed up just once. CDR3 sequence reads: CSVRRRISGANVLTF. CDR3 in DNA: TGCAGCGTTCGACGGCGTATTTCTGGGGCCAACGTCCTGACTTTC. The chain joins TRBV29-1 to TRBJ2-6; D uncertain. The CDR3 extends over 15 amino acids. CDR1 SQVTM and CDR2 ANQGSEA come from the germline V gene. Trimming pared 5 bases from V and 1 base from J, leaving 12 bases between.

This clone was picked up one time. Within the sample, other DNA sequences also encode this same CDR3. Here the CDR3 reads CASSGLRLAGVSQQFF. CDR3 nucleotides: TGTGCCAGCAGTGGCCTCCGACTAGCGGGAGTATCTCAGCAGTTCTTC. The chain uses TRBV6-1 and TRBJ2-1, with 12 nucleotides matching TRBD2. Trimming took 4 bases from V and 11 from J; bases not matched to a gene: 12. Germline V gene lookup returns CDR1 MNHNS and CDR2 SASEGT. The CDR3 is 16 amino acids.

The chain employs TRBV2 and TRBJ1-2; 12 nucleotides match TRBD1. Looked up from germline, CDR1 is SNHLY and CDR2 is FYNNEI. J gave up 4 bases and V 6 bases, and 3 bases lay outside the gene matches. This CDR3 spans 14 amino acids. DNA of the CDR3: TGTGCCAGCAGCGGGACAGGGGGCCCCTATGGCTACACCTTC. Its translation is CASSGTGGPYGYTF.

This clone was counted a few times. V usage is TRBV2 and J usage is TRBJ2-3; 12 nucleotides line up with TRBD2. CDR1 is SNHLY and CDR2 is FYNNEI in the germline V gene. V shed 5 bases, J shed 7 bases, and the junction held 4 bases outside the gene matches. This CDR3 contains 14 residues. The CDR3 bases are TGTGCCAGCAGTACCGGACTAGCGGGGAATACGCAGTATTTT. This gives the protein CASSTGLAGNTQYF.

The chain uses TRBV6-1 and TRBJ1-4, with D maybe TRBD1 (5 bases). The V gene lost 3 bases and the J gene lost 7 bases, with 9 bases spanning the gap. This CDR3 spans 13 amino acids. CDR1 is MNHNS and CDR2 is SASEGT in the germline V gene. CDR3 protein: CASSDPGLEKLFF. DNA for the CDR3: TGTGCCAGCAGTGACCCGGGACTTGAAAAACTGTTTTTT.

This clone is a singleton in its sample. J is TRBJ1-1 and V is TRBV7-9; 7 bases fit TRBD1. With 5 bases clipped from V and 0 bases from J, the junction kept 6 bases outside the gene matches. Germline values: CDR1 SEHNR, CDR2 FQNEAQ (reference sequence). CDR3 size: 15 residues. The CDR3 reads CASSPAGTVNTEAFF. Written as DNA, the CDR3 is TGTGCCAGCAGCCCCGCCGGGACAGTGAACACTGAAGCTTTCTTT.

J is TRBJ1-2 and V is TRBV16, with 9 bases lining up with TRBD1. CDR3 length equals 17 residues. Germline CDR1 and CDR2: KGHSY and FQNENV. V lost 3 bases, J lost 4 bases, and 12 bases stayed unmatched. CDR3 loop: CASSHVPGQGWSYGYTF. CDR3 in DNA: TGTGCCAGCAGCCATGTCCCGGGACAGGGCTGGAGCTATGGCTACACCTTC.

The chain joins TRBV18 to TRBJ1-3; perhaps TRBD1 as D (5 bases). Trimming cost V 1 base and J 8 bases, with 15 bases left between them. The CDR3 is made up of 15 amino acids. Germline lookup yields CDR1 KGHSH and CDR2 LQKENI. The CDR3 reads CASSPQGRVTDTIYF. CDR3 DNA: TGTGCCAGCTCACCACAGGGCAGGGTAACGGACACCATATATTTT.

The V and J genes are TRBV19 and TRBJ2-3, with 12 nucleotides matching TRBD2. Per germline, CDR1 LNHDA and CDR2 SQIVND (reference sequence). The junction had 5 bases not matched to a gene; V was cut back by 4 bases and J by 0 bases. The CDR3 is 17 residues long. CDR3: CASSTNGLAGSTDTQYF. CDR3 coding DNA: TGTGCCAGTAGTACAAACGGACTAGCGGGAAGCACAGATACGCAGTATTTT.

This chain connects TRBV19 to TRBJ1-1; tentatively, D is TRBD1 (5 bases). This CDR3 spans 16 amino acids. V lost 4 bases, J lost 6 bases, and 21 bases lay in between. The germline V gene encodes CDR1 LNHDA and CDR2 SQIVND (reference sequence). The CDR3 sequence: CASSTLMLGDSAEAFF. The CDR3 bases are TGTGCCAGTAGTACTCTAATGTTGGGGGATTCCGCTGAAGCTTTCTTT.

This chain connects TRBV7-8 to TRBJ1-1; TRBD1 is a possible D gene (5 bases). This CDR3 contains 15 residues. Germline CDR1 is SGHVS and CDR2 is FQNEAQ. With 1 base removed from V and 4 bases from J, the gap between germline ends came to 13 bases. CDR3 coding DNA: TGTGCCAGCAGCTTAGAGGGCAGGGCGGGCACTGAAGCTTTCTTT. Protein: CASSLEGRAGTEAFF.

This chain connects TRBV11-2 to TRBJ2-1; weak D call: TRBD2 (5 bases). V lost 3 bases to trimming and J lost 6 bases, with 9 bases between them. This CDR3 spans 13 amino acids. Per the germline V gene, CDR1 is SGHAT and CDR2 is FQNNGV. The CDR3 here is CASSLTEGNEQFF. CDR3 nucleotides: TGTGCCAGCAGCTTGACTGAGGGCAATGAGCAGTTCTTC.

The V and J genes are TRBV4-2 and TRBJ1-2; the match to TRBD1 covers 8 bases. The CDR3 length is 17 residues. The germline V gene encodes CDR1 LGHNA and CDR2 YNFKEQ. Losses at the gene ends were 0 bases for V and 1 base for J; bases not matched to a gene: 7. CDR3 nucleotides: TGTGCCAGCAGCCAAGAGGGCAGGGGGCGGAGTAACTATGGCTACACCTTC. Translated, it gives CASSQEGRGRSNYGYTF.

This clone was observed once. The CDR3 here is CASSLRWDHYGYTF. DNA for the CDR3: TGTGCCAGCAGCCTACGTTGGGATCACTATGGCTACACCTTC. The chain couples TRBV6-9 to TRBJ1-2; D remains ambiguous. Per germline, CDR1 MNHGY and CDR2 SVAAGI. The CDR3 totals 14 residues. V was shortened by 6 bases and J by 3 bases, with 14 bases between the two germline ends.

The V gene is TRBV30, the J gene TRBJ2-7; D is possibly TRBD1 or TRBD2 (7 bases each). The CDR3 runs 13 residues. Trimming removed 4 bases from V and 2 bases from J, with 12 bases in between. CDR1 GTSNPN and CDR2 SVGIG come from the germline V gene (reference sequence). CDR3 protein: CAWTRGGTYEQYF. The CDR3 region has the DNA TGTGCCTGGACCAGGGGGGGGACCTACGAGCAGTACTTC.

The V and J genes are TRBV30 and TRBJ1-4; D possibly corresponds to TRBD1 (5 bases). The CDR3 sequence is 15 residues long. The germline V gene has CDR1 GTSNPN and CDR2 SVGIG (reference sequence). Between the trimmed V and J ends, which lost 4 bases and 3 bases, there was a span of 15 bases. CDR3 residues: CAWTIKGSSNEKLFF. In DNA form, the CDR3 reads TGTGCCTGGACTATAAAGGGGAGTTCTAATGAAAAACTGTTTTTT.